One and the same sample provided the 9 T cell receptor beta chains below, sequenced in a study of sequential checkpoint blockade in melanoma. Treatment: randomized to nivolumab then ipilimumab (arm A) or the reverse (arm B). The data were produced by immunoSEQ multiplex PCR, yet TCRdb's version contains in-frame clones alone and is incomplete. The repertoire holds some 3,500 clones, with 17% as singletons. The source material was tumor tissue (inferred from file names), sampled from a patient given nivolumab and ipilimumab in sequence. Every receptor here comes from a human donor with melanoma.

Ten or more counts support this clone. V usage is TRBV11-3 and J usage is TRBJ1-5; D unresolved. Germline loops: CDR1 SGHNT, CDR2 YENEEA. This CDR3 is built from 15 residues. V dropped 4 bases and J dropped 6 bases, with 16 bases sitting between them. CDR3 residues: CASSSSSDSAQPQHF. In nucleotides, the CDR3 is TGTGCCAGCAGCTCGTCTTCCGATTCAGCTCAGCCCCAGCATTTT.

The sample holds many counts of this clone. The CDR3 loop reads CASSQEGGRSTDTQYF. CDR3 DNA: TGCGCCAGCAGCCAAGAAGGGGGGCGGAGCACAGATACGCAGTATTTT. V gene TRBV4-1 combines with J gene TRBJ2-3, with D perhaps given as TRBD1 or TRBD2 (6 bases each). V lost 0 bases and J lost 0, with 10 bases in between. CDR1 is MGHRA, CDR2 YSYEKL, per germline. The CDR3 contains 16 residues.

This clone was observed a handful of times. The chain employs TRBV28 and TRBJ1-2, with 10 bases fitting TRBD1. Germline CDR1 is MDHEN and CDR2 is SYDVKM. Trimming took 8 bases from V and 4 from J; bases not matched to a gene: 10. The CDR3 has 15 residues. CDR3 coding DNA: TGTGCCAGCGGGAGGGCGGACAGGGGGGCCTATGGCTACACCTTC. This sequence encodes CASGRADRGAYGYTF.

The genes are TRBV5-1 and TRBJ1-1, with D perhaps matching TRBD1 (5 bases). Germline V gene lookup returns CDR1 SGHRS and CDR2 YFSETQ. The V gene lost 0 bases and the J gene lost 6 bases, with 15 bases spanning the gap. This CDR3 has 15 residues. CDR3 sequence: CASSLGVRPGAEAFF. The DNA for the CDR3 is TGCGCCAGCAGCTTGGGGGTGAGACCGGGGGCTGAAGCTTTCTTT.

This clone was observed a few times. The rearrangement joins TRBV6-8 to TRBJ1-1, with a tentative D call TRBD1 (6 bases). Germline lookup yields CDR1 MNHGY and CDR2 SAAAGT. V dropped 5 bases and J dropped 2 bases, with 15 bases sitting between them. CDR3 length: 15 amino acids. CDR3 residues: CASSTRQAGNTEAFF. CDR3 nucleotides: TGTGCCAGCAGTACGCGACAGGCGGGAAACACTGAAGCTTTCTTT.

The chain recombines TRBV6-8 with TRBJ2-7, with no clear D. Germline lookup yields CDR1 MNHGY and CDR2 SAAAGT. The CDR3 runs 13 residues. Deletions cut 6 bases from V and 2 bases from J, with 11 bases between. The CDR3: CASRPDTTYEQYF. CDR3 DNA sequence: TGTGCCAGCAGACCCGACACGACCTACGAGCAGTACTTC.

This clone has a handful of counts. The V call is TRBV6-7, the J call TRBJ1-5; no firm D call. TRBV6-7 is marked as an open reading frame, function uncertain. The CDR3 is made up of 13 amino acids. V was trimmed by 2 bases and J by 4 bases, leaving 6 bases between them. In nucleotides, the CDR3 is TGTGCCAGCAGTTACGATGGAAATCAGCCCCAGCATTTT. Residues: CASSYDGNQPQHF.

The chain combines TRBV6-8 with TRBJ2-1; D remains ambiguous. V shed 7 bases and J shed 2 bases, with 9 bases lying between them. From germline, CDR1 is MNHGY and CDR2 SAAAGT. The CDR3 contains 13 residues. The CDR3 DNA reads TGTGCCAGCAAGAGAAACACCTACAATGAGCAGTTCTTC. Protein sequence: CASKRNTYNEQFF.

This clone was recorded a few times. The V and J genes are TRBV6-8 and TRBJ1-5; D remains unclear. The CDR3 contains 13 residues. V lost 2 bases and J 3 bases, leaving 5 bases between the germline ends. Germline-derived CDR1 and CDR2 are MNHGY and SAAAGT. Here the CDR3 DNA reads TGTGCCAGCAGTTACGACCTCAATCAGCCCCAGCATTTT. Encoded protein: CASSYDLNQPQHF.